This is a list of T cell receptor beta chains from one sample in a study of early T cells in non-severe SARS-CoV-2 infection. A single record per CDR3 protein comes from TCRdb applying MiXCR to the 5' RACE reads. The profile shows under 35,000 distinct CDR3 sequences, 6% to 7% of them singletons. Input material: whole blood. These receptors all stem from an adult who was a healthcare worker with PCR-confirmed SARS-CoV-2 infection or an uninfected control (not recorded which). CDR3s include the opening cysteine and the closing phenylalanine or tryptophan. A D gene is named only where the DNA matches it firmly. Clone size is given for some rows only: seen once, a few or many times, or a class if the clone is expanded.

cdr3_aa cdr3_nt v_call d_call clone_size j_call
CSGEGGANTGELFF TGCAGTGGGGAGGGAGGGGCGAACACCGGGGAGCTGTTTTTT TRBV20-1 TRBD2 many TRBJ2-2
CASSTDRANHNEQFF TGCGCCAGCAGCACGGACAGGGCGAACCACAATGAGCAGTTCTTC TRBV5-1 TRBD1 many TRBJ2-1
CSAREGGLHPGLAGAENEQFF TGCAGTGCTAGAGAAGGAGGGCTTCACCCGGGACTAGCGGGAGCCGAGAATGAGCAGTTCTTC TRBV20-1 TRBD2 many TRBJ2-1
CASSLRYSNQPQHF TGTGCCAGCAGCTTGCGGTATAGCAATCAGCCCCAGCATTTT TRBV5-6 . many TRBJ1-5
CAIRPRDEPEAFF TGTGCCATCAGGCCCAGGGATGAACCTGAAGCTTTCTTT TRBV10-3 . many TRBJ1-1
CSARDDEQYF TGCAGTGCTAGAGACGACGAGCAGTACTTC TRBV20-1 . many TRBJ2-7
CATSDPGGATNEKLFF TGTGCCACCAGTGACCCCGGAGGTGCAACTAATGAAAAACTGTTTTTT TRBV24-1 . many TRBJ1-4
CASRAAGRGQETQYF TGTGCCAGCAGGGCCGCGGGGCGGGGGCAAGAGACCCAGTACTTC TRBV6-5 TRBD2 many TRBJ2-5
CASSPTGSNEKLFF TGTGCCAGCTCACCGACAGGGTCTAATGAAAAACTGTTTTTT TRBV18 TRBD1 many TRBJ1-4
CASSPYMGSYEQYF TGTGCCAGCAGTCCTTACATGGGGAGCTACGAGCAGTACTTC TRBV28 . few TRBJ2-7
CASSPTHSTDTQYF TGTGCCAGCAGCCCCACCCATAGCACAGATACGCAGTATTTT TRBV7-2 . many TRBJ2-3
CASSPTSLSVPGDTQYF TGTGCCAGCAGTCCGACCTCACTTTCGGTCCCGGGGGATACGCAGTATTTT TRBV27 . many TRBJ2-3
CASSKASGHNEQFF TGTGCCAGCAGCAAGGCTAGCGGGCACAATGAGCAGTTCTTC TRBV3-1 TRBD2 many TRBJ2-1
CASSLRTGGGSYNEQFF TGTGCCAGCAGCTTAAGGACAGGAGGAGGGTCCTACAATGAGCAGTTCTTC TRBV7-6 . many TRBJ2-1
CASSLGRSDTSSYEQYF TGTGCCAGCAGCTTAGGTAGGTCCGATACGAGCTCCTACGAGCAGTACTTC TRBV7-6 . many TRBJ2-7
CASSLQGTETQYF TGTGCCAGCAGCCTACAGGGTACGGAGACCCAGTACTTC TRBV11-3 . many TRBJ2-5
CASGRRDSGLNEQFF TGTGCCAGTGGTCGCCGGGACAGTGGGTTGAATGAGCAGTTCTTC TRBV19 TRBD1 many TRBJ2-1
CASRHRVSYEQYF TGTGCCAGCAGACACAGGGTTTCCTACGAGCAGTACTTC TRBV3-1 . once TRBJ2-7
CASSPRLSSYNEQFF TGTGCCAGCAGCCCCCGACTTAGCTCCTACAATGAGCAGTTCTTC TRBV7-9 . . TRBJ2-1
CASSQEGLPTKQFF TGTGCCAGCAGCCAAGAGGGACTACCAACCAAGCAGTTCTTC TRBV4-2 TRBD2 many TRBJ2-1
CASSIAEVYGYTF TGTGCCAGTAGTATAGCGGAGGTCTATGGCTACACCTTC TRBV19 . medium-sized TRBJ1-2
CSVVTGLGELFF TGCAGCGTGGTAACAGGACTTGGGGAGCTGTTTTTT TRBV29-1 . . TRBJ2-2
CASSLTSGVHEQFF TGTGCCAGTAGCTTGACTAGCGGTGTACATGAGCAGTTCTTC TRBV19 TRBD2 many TRBJ2-1
CASSLGTPNTGELFF TGTGCCAGCAGCTTAGGGACACCTAACACCGGGGAGCTGTTTTTT TRBV7-9 . many TRBJ2-2
CSASPFTSFYNEQFF TGCAGTGCTAGCCCCTTTACCTCTTTCTACAATGAGCAGTTCTTC TRBV20-1 . many TRBJ2-1
CASRRWLAGVGETQYF TGTGCCAGCAGGCGGTGGCTAGCGGGAGTCGGAGAGACCCAGTACTTC TRBV2 TRBD2 many TRBJ2-5
CASSSNLSEKLFF TGTGCCAGCAGTTCGAATCTCAGTGAAAAACTGTTTTTT TRBV28 . . TRBJ1-4
CASSLLGGGPQETQYF TGTGCCAGCAGCTTACTCGGGGGAGGTCCCCAAGAGACCCAGTACTTC TRBV7-2 . many TRBJ2-5
CSVQGPDTQYF TGCAGTGTTCAGGGTCCAGATACGCAGTATTTT TRBV20-1 . medium-sized TRBJ2-3
CASSPRLAGGPGHNEQFF TGTGCCAGCAGCCCCCGACTAGCGGGAGGGCCCGGCCACAATGAGCAGTTCTTC TRBV7-8 TRBD2 many TRBJ2-1
CASTGGTEQFF TGTGCCAGCACAGGTGGGACGGAGCAGTTCTTC TRBV12-3/TRBV12-4 . many TRBJ2-1
CASSVGQGPTDTQYF TGTGCCAGCAGCGTCGGACAGGGACCCACAGATACGCAGTATTTT TRBV9 TRBD1 . TRBJ2-3
CAWSAQGNQPQHF TGTGCCTGGAGTGCGCAGGGTAATCAGCCCCAGCATTTT TRBV30 . many TRBJ1-5
CASSLALAEGELFF TGCGCCAGCAGCTTGGCCCTTGCCGAGGGGGAACTGTTTTTT TRBV5-1 . many TRBJ1-4
CASSLGQSNTEAFF TGTGCCAGCAGTTTGGGACAATCGAACACTGAAGCTTTCTTT TRBV12-3/TRBV12-4 . many TRBJ1-1
CSALGQGNYGYTF TGCAGTGCTCTCGGCCAAGGAAACTATGGCTACACCTTC TRBV20-1 . many TRBJ1-2
CAISESSGRAAAGELFF TGTGCCATCAGTGAGTCGAGTGGGAGGGCCGCAGCCGGGGAGCTGTTTTTT TRBV10-3 TRBD2 many TRBJ2-2
CASSNEGQARLAGGPVQETQYF TGTGCCAGCAGTAACGAGGGACAGGCCAGACTAGCGGGAGGGCCCGTCCAAGAGACCCAGTACTTC TRBV7-9 TRBD2 many TRBJ2-5
CSVFSLGTEAFF TGCAGCGTTTTTTCTCTAGGAACTGAAGCTTTCTTT TRBV29-1 . . TRBJ1-1
CASSSPIRQAGETQYF TGTGCCAGCAGTTCCCCTATTAGGCAGGCGGGGGAGACCCAGTACTTC TRBV28 . few TRBJ2-5
CASSSRGTAYNEQFF TGTGCCAGCAGTAGTCGTGGGACGGCCTACAATGAGCAGTTCTTC TRBV2 . many TRBJ2-1
CATSTARNEKLFF TGTGCCACTTCCACAGCTCGAAATGAAAAACTGTTTTTT TRBV12-3/TRBV12-4 . many TRBJ1-4
CASSYGGVAGEQYF TGTGCCAGCAGTTACGGGGGAGTCGCCGGCGAGCAGTACTTC TRBV28 . many TRBJ2-7
CAILGDADTQYF TGTGCCATCCTAGGTGATGCAGATACGCAGTATTTT TRBV10-3 . medium-sized TRBJ2-3
CASSQWGQGTNSPLHF TGCGCCAGCAGCCAATGGGGACAGGGAACGAATTCACCCCTCCACTTT TRBV4-3 TRBD1 few TRBJ1-6